The next 5 T cell receptor beta chains were all read from a single sample in a study of blood T cell repertoires in COVID-19. Profiling relied on immunoSEQ multiplex PCR, and the TCRdb table lists in-frame clones only, not all of them. The sample holds roughly 390,000 clones, around 87% seen once. Sequenced input: peripheral blood. The receptors were sampled from a woman between 25 and 40 years old with COVID-19, enrolled during active disease.

V and J are TRBV4-2 and TRBJ1-1; D not resolved. Trimming left V 0 bases short and J 10 bases short, with 12 bases between. The CDR3 totals 13 residues. Germline lookup yields CDR1 LGHNA and CDR2 YNFKEQ. Written as DNA, the CDR3 is TGTGCCAGCAGCCAAGATCTTGGCAGAGGAGCTTTCTTT. Its translation is CASSQDLGRGAFF.

As for this clone: Other DNA sequences of this sample code for an identical CDR3. The chain links TRBV7-2 to TRBJ1-1, with a weak D call TRBD1 (6 bases). The germline V gene has CDR1 SGHTA and CDR2 FQGNSA. The CDR3 contains 13 residues. The V end was cut by 3 bases, the J end by 1 base, with 6 bases between. This chain's CDR3 is CASSLDRNTEAFF. The DNA of the CDR3 is TGTGCCAGCAGCTTGGACAGGAACACTGAAGCTTTCTTT. The entire variable domain, with the rest obtained from reference TRBV7-2 and TRBJ1-1, is as follows: GAGVSQSPSNKVTEKGKDVELRCDPISGHTALYWYRQSLGQGLEFLIYFQGNSAPDKSGLPSDRFSAERTGGSVSTLTIQRTQQEDSAVYLCASSLDRNTEAFFGQGTRLTVV.

This chain joins TRBV6-5 and TRBJ2-7, with D possibly matching TRBD1 (5 bases). The CDR3 contains 16 residues. V was shortened by 0 bases and J by 3 bases, with 15 bases between the two germline ends. The V gene's germline CDR1 is MNHEY and CDR2 SVGAGI. The CDR3 protein is CASSYSTEPKGYEQYF. The CDR3 nucleotides are TGTGCCAGCAGTTACTCGACAGAACCCAAGGGCTACGAGCAGTACTTC.

V is TRBV18 and J is TRBJ2-7; 7 positions match TRBD2. This CDR3 has 13 residues. The V gene end was trimmed by 5 bases and the J gene end by 7 bases; junction bases not matched to a gene: 8. Germline V gene sequence: CDR1 KGHSH, CDR2 LQKENI. This CDR3 reads CASSKGGGSEQYF. The CDR3 DNA follows: TGTGCCAGCTCAAAGGGTGGCGGGAGTGAGCAGTACTTC.

The chain employs TRBV5-4 and TRBJ2-5; maybe TRBD2 (5 bases). This CDR3 has 13 amino acids. Trimming shortened V by 7 bases and J by 1 base, and 11 bases separated the two germline ends. Germline values: CDR1 SGHNT, CDR2 YYREEE (reference sequence). The CDR3 coding sequence is TGTGCCAGCTTCATAGGAGGCCAAGAGACCCAGTACTTC. This codes for CASFIGGQETQYF.